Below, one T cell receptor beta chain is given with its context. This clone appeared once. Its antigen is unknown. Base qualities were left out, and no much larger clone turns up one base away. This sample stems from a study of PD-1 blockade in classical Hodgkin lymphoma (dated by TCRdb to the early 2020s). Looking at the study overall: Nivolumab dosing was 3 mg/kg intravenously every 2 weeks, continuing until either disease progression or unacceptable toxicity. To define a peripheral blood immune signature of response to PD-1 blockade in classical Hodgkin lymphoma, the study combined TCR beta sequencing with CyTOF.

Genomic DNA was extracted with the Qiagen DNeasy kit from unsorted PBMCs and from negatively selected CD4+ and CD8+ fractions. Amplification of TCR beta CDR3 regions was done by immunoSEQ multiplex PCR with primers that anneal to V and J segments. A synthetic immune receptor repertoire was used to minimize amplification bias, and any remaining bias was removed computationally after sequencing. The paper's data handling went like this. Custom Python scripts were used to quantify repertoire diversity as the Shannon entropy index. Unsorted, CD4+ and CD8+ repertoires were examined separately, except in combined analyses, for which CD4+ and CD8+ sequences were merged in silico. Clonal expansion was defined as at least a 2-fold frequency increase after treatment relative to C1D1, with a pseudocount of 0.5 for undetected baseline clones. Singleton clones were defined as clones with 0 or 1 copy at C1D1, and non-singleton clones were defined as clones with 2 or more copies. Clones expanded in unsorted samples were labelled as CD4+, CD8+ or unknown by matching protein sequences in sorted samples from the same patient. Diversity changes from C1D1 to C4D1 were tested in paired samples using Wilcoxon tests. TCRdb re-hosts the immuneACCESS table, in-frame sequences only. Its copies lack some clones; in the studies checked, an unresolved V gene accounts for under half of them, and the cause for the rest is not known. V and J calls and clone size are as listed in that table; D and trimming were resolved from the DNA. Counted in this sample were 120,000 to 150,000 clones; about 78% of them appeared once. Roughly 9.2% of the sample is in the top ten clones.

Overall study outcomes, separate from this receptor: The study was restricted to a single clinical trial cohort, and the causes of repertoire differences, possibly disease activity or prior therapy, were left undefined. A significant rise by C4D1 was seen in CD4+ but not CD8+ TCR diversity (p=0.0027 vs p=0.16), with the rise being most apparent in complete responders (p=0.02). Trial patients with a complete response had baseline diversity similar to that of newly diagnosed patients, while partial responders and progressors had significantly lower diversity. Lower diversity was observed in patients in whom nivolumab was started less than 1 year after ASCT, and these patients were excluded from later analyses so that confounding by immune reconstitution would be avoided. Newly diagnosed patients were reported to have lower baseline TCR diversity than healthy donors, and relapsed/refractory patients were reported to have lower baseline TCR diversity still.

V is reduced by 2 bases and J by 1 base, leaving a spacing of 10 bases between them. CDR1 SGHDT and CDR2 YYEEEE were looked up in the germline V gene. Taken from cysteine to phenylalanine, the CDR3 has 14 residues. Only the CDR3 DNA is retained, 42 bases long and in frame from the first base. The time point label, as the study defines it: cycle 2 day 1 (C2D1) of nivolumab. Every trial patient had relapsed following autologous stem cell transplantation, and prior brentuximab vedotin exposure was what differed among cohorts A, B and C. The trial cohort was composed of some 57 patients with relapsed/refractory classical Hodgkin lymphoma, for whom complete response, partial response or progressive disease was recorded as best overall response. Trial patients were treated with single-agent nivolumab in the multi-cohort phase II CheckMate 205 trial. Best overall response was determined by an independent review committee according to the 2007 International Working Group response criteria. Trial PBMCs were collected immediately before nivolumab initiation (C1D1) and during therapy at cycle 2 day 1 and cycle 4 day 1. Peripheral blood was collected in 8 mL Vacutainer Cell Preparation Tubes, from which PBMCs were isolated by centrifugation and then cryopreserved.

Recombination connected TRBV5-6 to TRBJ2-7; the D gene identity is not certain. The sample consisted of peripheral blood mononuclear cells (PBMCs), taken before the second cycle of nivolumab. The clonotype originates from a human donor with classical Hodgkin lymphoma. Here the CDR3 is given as CASSLGPGSYEQYF. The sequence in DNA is TGTGCCAGCAGCTTAGGTCCCGGGTCCTACGAGCAGTACTTC.